This T cell receptor (beta chain) comes out of a study of blood T cell repertoires in COVID-19. Only in-frame clones appear in the TCRdb table, and some are missing; sequencing was by immunoSEQ multiplex PCR. The data show about 91,000 clones, 76% seen once. Germline V gene lookup returns CDR1 GTSNPN and CDR2 SVGIG (reference sequence). This CDR3 has 15 residues. Trimming cost V 0 bases and J 0 bases, with 9 bases left between them. Source material: peripheral blood. This chain uses TRBV30 with TRBJ1-5; possible D gene TRBD1, 6 bases. This clonotype was sampled from a man aged 65-85 years with acute or convalescent COVID-19. The CDR3 DNA follows: TGTGCCTGGAGTGTAGGGGGATATAGCAATCAGCCCCAGCATTTT. Amino acids: CAWSVGGYSNQPQHF.